Described below is a single TCR beta chain sequence and its context. This sample is drawn from a study of blood T cell repertoires in COVID-19. Study as a whole: Sources were T cells, B-cell-depleted T cells, or PBMCs; the material itself was cDNA or gDNA.

Germline V gene sequence: CDR1 KGHSH, CDR2 LQKENI. The CDR3 runs 16 residues. With V trimmed by 2 bases and J by 7 bases, 10 bases remained unmatched. Profiled with immunoSEQ multiplex PCR; TCRdb holds only in-frame clones, not every one. The sample lists 200,000 to 250,000 clones, roughly 86% seen once, with roughly 1.6% in the top ten. The chain joins TRBV18 to TRBJ2-1; 8 bases are shared with TRBD2. This receptor was taken from a woman aged 60-75 years who had recovered from COVID-19. Material for sequencing was peripheral blood. CDR3 sequence: CASSPTLAGVGNEQFF. In nucleotides, the CDR3 is TGTGCCAGCTCACCAACCCTAGCGGGTGTTGGGAATGAGCAGTTCTTC.